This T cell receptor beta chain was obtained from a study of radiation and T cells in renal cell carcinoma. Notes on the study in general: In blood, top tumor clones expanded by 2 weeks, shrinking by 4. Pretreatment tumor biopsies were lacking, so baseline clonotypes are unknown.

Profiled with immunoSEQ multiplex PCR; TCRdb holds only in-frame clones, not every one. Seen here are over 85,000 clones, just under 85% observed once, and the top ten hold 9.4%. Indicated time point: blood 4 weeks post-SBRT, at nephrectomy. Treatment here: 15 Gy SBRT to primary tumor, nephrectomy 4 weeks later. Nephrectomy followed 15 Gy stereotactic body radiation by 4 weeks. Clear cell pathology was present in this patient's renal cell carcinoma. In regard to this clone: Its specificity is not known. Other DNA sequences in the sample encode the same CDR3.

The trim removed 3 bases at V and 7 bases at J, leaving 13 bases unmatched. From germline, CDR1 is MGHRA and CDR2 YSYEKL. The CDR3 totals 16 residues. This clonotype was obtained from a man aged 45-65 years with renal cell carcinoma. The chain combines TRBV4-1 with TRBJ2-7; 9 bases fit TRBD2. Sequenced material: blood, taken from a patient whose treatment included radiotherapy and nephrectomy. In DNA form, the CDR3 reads TGCGCCAGCAGCCAGATCATCCTAGCGGGAAAGAGGGAGCAGTACTTC. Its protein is CASSQIILAGKREQYF.